This entry concerns a single T cell receptor (beta chain). Its antigen is undetermined. The sample originates from a study of T cell clones after liver transplantation. As for the study in general: Immunosuppression withdrawal was tried within 2 years after liver transplantation in this trial. Post-transplant blood was tracked for graft-donor-reactive T cell clones identified in a pre-transplant mixed lymphocyte reaction. Three of the eight recipients were HCV-positive; the rest had non-autoimmune, non-viral transplant indications. General study points: A larger donor-reactive than third-party decline suggested partial antigen-specific deletion.

Trimming removed 0 bases from V and 7 bases from J; junction bases left unmatched: 12. From germline, CDR1 is SGDLS and CDR2 YYNGEE. This CDR3 comprises 17 residues. Measured with immunoSEQ multiplex PCR; TCRdb has only the in-frame clones, and not every one. The table records roughly 70,000 clones, 90% of them present only once. The chain joins TRBV9 to TRBJ1-5; 8 positions agree with TRBD1. The receptor was derived from a human donor who received a liver transplant. This specimen was CD4+ T cells from blood, taken before liver transplant. CDR3 nucleotides: TGTGCCAGCAGCGTAGGTCCGAGCGGACAGGGTGGCCAGCCCCAGCATTTT. It specifies CASSVGPSGQGGQPQHF.